This T cell receptor (beta chain) was observed in a study of tumor-infiltrating lymphocytes in primary liver carcinoma. Study in general: The tumors, T1-T3 N0M0 lesions, were about 4.2 to 10 cm across. Points from the study as a whole: Tumors had a top-250-clone fraction that was significantly higher than blood (p = 0.039).

Per germline, CDR1 SQVTM and CDR2 ANQGSEA. The CDR3 runs to 13 residues. TCR beta cDNA was made from 450 to 500 ng total RNA with a constant-region primer. Three nested multiplex PCR rounds, a slightly modified ARM-PCR, produced the libraries for TCR beta. The study ran its first two PCR rounds for nine to ten cycles each, using TRBV1-TRBV30 forward primers and a C-beta reverse primer. TCRdb fed the multiplex PCR reads into MiXCR, producing one record per CDR3 protein. The sample consists of about 200,000 distinct CDR3 sequences, just under 85% of them appearing once. This clonotype was seen a single time. Its antigen is undetermined. One junction end disagrees with the germline gene, perhaps due to a read error. Both RNA and DNA were isolated together from about 20-30 mg of bulk tissue that had not been sorted.

The TCR was taken from a man aged 40-50 years with primary liver carcinoma and hepatitis B virus infection. The sample comprised tumor tissue from primary liver carcinoma. The chain couples TRBV29-1 to TRBJ2-7, with 7 bases matching TRBD1. The CDR3 DNA sequence: TGCAACATTGCCCAGACAGGGCTCCACGAGCAGTATTTC. The encoded protein is CNIAQTGLHEQYF.